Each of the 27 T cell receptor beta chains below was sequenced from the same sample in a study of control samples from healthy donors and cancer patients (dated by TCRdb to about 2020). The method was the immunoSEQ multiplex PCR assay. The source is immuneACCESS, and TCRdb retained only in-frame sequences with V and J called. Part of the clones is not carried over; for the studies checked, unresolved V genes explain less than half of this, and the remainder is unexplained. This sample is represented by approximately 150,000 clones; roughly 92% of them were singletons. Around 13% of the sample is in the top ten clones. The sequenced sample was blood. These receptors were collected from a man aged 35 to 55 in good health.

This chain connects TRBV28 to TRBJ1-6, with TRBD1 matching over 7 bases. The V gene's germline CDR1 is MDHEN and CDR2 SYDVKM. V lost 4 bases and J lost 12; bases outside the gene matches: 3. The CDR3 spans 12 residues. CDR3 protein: CASSSGTVPLHF. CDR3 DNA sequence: TGTGCCAGCAGTTCGGGGACAGTACCCCTCCACTTT.

DNA for the CDR3: TGTGCCACCAGCATTTTTGATAGGACAGATACGCAGTATTTT. This translates into CATSIFDRTDTQYF. This chain links TRBV15 with TRBJ2-3; D ambiguous. V shed 4 bases and J shed 3 bases, with 11 bases lying between them. This CDR3 contains 14 residues. Germline V lookup: CDR1 LNHNV, CDR2 YYDKDF (reference sequence).

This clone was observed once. CDR3 protein: CASSPGRGGELFF. The CDR3 nucleotides are TGTGCCAGCAGCCCGGGCCGGGGCGGGGAGCTGTTTTTT. The V call is TRBV3-1 (or the pseudogene TRBV3-2), the J call TRBJ2-2; the D gene is possibly TRBD2 (5 bases). Trimming took 4 bases from V and 7 from J, leaving 10 bases between them. The CDR3 consists of 13 residues. From germline, CDR1 is LGHDT and CDR2 YNNKEL (reference sequence).

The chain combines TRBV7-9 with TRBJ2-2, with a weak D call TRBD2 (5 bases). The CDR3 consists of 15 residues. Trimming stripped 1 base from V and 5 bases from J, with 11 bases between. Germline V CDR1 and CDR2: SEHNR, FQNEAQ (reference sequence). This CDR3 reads CASSLGGVGTGELFF. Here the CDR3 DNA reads TGTGCCAGCAGCTTAGGGGGAGTCGGGACCGGGGAGCTGTTTTTT.

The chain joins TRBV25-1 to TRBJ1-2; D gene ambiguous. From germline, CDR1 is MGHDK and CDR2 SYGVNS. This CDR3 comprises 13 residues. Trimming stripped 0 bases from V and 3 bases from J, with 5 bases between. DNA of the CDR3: TGTGCCAGCAGTGAATATACACACTATGGCTACACCTTC. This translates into CASSEYTHYGYTF.

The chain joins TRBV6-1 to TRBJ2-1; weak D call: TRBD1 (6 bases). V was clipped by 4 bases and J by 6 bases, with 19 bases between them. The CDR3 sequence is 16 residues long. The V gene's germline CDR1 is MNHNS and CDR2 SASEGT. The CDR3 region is CASSGAALLGGNEQFF. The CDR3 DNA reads TGTGCCAGCAGTGGGGCGGCGCTACTAGGGGGCAATGAGCAGTTCTTC.

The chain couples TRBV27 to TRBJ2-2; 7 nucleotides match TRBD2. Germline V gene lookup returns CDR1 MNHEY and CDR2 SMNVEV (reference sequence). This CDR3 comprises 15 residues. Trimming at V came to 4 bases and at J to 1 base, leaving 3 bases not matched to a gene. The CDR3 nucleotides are TGTGCCAGCAGTTGGGGGGGAGGGAACACCGGGGAGCTGTTTTTT. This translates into CASSWGGGNTGELFF.

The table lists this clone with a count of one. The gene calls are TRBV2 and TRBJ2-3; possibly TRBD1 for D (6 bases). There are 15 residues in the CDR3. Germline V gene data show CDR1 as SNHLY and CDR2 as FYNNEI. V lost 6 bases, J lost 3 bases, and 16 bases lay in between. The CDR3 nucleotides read TGTGCCAGCAGGATATTTCGGACAGCTACAGATACGCAGTATTTT. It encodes CASRIFRTATDTQYF.

The CDR3 is CASSFSAGSYEQYF. Written as DNA, the CDR3 is TGCGCCAGCAGCTTCTCGGCAGGATCCTACGAGCAGTACTTC. The V gene is TRBV5-1, the J gene TRBJ2-7; D is undetermined. Trimming took off 2 bases at V and 1 base at J, with 10 bases between the two ends. Germline-derived CDR1 and CDR2 are SGHRS and YFSETQ. This CDR3 region has 14 residues.

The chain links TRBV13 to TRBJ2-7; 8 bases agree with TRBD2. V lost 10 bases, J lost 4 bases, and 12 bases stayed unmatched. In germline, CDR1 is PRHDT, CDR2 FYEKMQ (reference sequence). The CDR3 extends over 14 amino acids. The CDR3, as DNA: TGTGCCACATCGCAGGGCAGCGGGAGTTACGAGCAGTACTTC. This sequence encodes CATSQGSGSYEQYF.

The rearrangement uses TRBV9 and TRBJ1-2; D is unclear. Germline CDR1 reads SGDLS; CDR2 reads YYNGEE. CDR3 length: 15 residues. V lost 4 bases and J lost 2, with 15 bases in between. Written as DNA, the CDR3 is TGTGCCAGCAGCCCCATCGCGGGGAGCAACTATGGCTACACCTTC. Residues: CASSPIAGSNYGYTF.

The CDR3 nucleotides read TGTGCCAGCAGCGCTACAGGGACGGCTAATGAAAAACTGTTTTTT. Protein sequence: CASSATGTANEKLFF. This chain connects TRBV7-9 to TRBJ1-4; D possibly corresponds to TRBD1 (6 bases). CDR1 SEHNR and CDR2 FQNEAQ come from the germline V gene (reference sequence). This CDR3 has 15 residues. Between the trimmed V and J ends, which lost 5 bases and 3 bases, there was a span of 13 bases.

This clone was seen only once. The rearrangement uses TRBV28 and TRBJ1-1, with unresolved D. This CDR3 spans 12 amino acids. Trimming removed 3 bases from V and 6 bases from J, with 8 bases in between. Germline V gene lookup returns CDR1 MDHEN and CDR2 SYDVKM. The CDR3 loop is CASSLGEPEAFF. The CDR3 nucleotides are TGTGCCAGCAGTTTGGGTGAACCTGAAGCTTTCTTT.

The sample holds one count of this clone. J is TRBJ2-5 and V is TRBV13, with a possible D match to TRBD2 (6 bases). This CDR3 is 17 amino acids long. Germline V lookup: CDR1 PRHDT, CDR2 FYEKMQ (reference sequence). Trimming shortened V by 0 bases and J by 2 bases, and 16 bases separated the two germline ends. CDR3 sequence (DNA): TGTGCCAGCAGCTTAGGCCTCTCTCGGAGGGCGCAAGAGACCCAGTACTTC. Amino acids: CASSLGLSRRAQETQYF.

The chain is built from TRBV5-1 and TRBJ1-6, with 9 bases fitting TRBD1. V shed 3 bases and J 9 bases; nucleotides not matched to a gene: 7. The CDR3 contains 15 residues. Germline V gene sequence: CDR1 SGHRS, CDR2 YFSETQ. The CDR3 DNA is TGCGCCAGCAGCTCGGGGGGACAGGGAGCTTCACCCCTCCACTTT. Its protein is CASSSGGQGASPLHF.

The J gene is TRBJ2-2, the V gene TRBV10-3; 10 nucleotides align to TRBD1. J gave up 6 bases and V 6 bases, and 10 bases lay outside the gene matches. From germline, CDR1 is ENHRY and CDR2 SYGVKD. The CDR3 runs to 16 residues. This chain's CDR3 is CAIRKTLGQGAGELFF. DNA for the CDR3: TGTGCCATCAGGAAAACTCTTGGACAGGGGGCCGGGGAGCTGTTTTTT.

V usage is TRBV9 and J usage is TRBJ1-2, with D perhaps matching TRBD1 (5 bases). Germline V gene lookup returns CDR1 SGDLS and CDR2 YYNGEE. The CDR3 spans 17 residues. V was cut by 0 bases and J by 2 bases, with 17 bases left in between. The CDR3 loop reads CASSVVSGTTDNYGYTF. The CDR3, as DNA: TGTGCCAGCAGCGTAGTTTCTGGGACGACGGACAACTATGGCTACACCTTC.

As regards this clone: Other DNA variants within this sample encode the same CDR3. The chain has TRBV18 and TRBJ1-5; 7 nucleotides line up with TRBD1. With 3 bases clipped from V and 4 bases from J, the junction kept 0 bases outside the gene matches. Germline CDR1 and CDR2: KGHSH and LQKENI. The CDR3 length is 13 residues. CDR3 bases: TGTGCCAGCTCACCGGACAGGAATCAGCCCCAGCATTTT. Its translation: CASSPDRNQPQHF.

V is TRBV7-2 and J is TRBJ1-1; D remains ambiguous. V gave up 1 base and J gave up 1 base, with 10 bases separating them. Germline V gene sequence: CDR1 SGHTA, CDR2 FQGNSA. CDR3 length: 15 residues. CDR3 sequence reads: CASSLEREGNTEAFF. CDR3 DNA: TGTGCCAGCAGCTTAGAGAGGGAGGGGAACACTGAAGCTTTCTTT.

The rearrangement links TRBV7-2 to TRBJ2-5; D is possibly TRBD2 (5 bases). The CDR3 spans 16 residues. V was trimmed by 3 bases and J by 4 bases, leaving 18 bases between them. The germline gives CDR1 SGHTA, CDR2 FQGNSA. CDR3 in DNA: TGTGCCAGCAGCTTGTCGCTTGCTAGTGGAGGAGAGACCCAGTACTTC. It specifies CASSLSLASGGETQYF.

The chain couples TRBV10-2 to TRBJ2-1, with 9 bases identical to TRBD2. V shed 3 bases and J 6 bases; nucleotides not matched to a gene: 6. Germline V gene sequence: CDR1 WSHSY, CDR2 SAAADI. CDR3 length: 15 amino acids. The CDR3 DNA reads TGCGCCAGCAGTGATAGGACTAGCGCCGGCAATGAGCAGTTCTTC. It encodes CASSDRTSAGNEQFF.

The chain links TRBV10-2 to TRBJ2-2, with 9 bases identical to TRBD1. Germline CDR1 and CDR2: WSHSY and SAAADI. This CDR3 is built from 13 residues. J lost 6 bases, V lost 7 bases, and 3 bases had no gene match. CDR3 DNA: TGCGCCAGCACCGGACAGGGGCCCGGGGAGCTGTTTTTT. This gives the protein CASTGQGPGELFF.

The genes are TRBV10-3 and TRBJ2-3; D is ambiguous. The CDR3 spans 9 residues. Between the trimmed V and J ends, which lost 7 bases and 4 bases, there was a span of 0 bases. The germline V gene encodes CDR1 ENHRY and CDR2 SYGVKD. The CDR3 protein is CAITDTQYF. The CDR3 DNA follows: TGTGCCATCACAGATACGCAGTATTTT.

The CDR3 reads CASSPPGMSTDTQYF. The CDR3 nucleotides are TGTGCCAGCTCACCACCGGGAATGAGCACAGATACGCAGTATTTT. The genes are TRBV18 and TRBJ2-3; D unclear. The CDR3 has 15 amino acids. Germline-derived CDR1 and CDR2 are KGHSH and LQKENI. With 0 bases removed from V and 0 bases from J, the gap between germline ends came to 7 bases. The variable domain in full, with the rest retrieved from reference TRBV18 and TRBJ2-3, is NAGVMQNPRHLVRRRGQEARLRCSPMKGHSHVYWYRQLPEEGLKFMVYLQKENIIDESGMPKERFSAEFPKEGPSILRIQQVVRGDSAAYFCASSPPGMSTDTQYFGPGTRLTVL.

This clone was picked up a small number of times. CDR3 loop: CASSPGWEAYEVQYF. The CDR3 nucleotides are TGTGCCAGCTCACCAGGGTGGGAAGCGTACGAAGTGCAGTACTTC. This chain links TRBV18 with TRBJ2-7; D unclear. Per germline, CDR1 KGHSH and CDR2 LQKENI. The CDR3 covers 15 residues. V was trimmed by 2 bases and J by 9 bases, leaving 20 bases between them.

CDR3 sequence reads: CATRKPPQPQHF. In DNA, the CDR3 is TGTGCCACCCGAAAGCCCCCTCAGCCCCAGCATTTT. J is TRBJ1-5 and V is TRBV19, with D unresolved. Trimming took off 10 bases at V and 6 bases at J, with 13 bases between the two ends. The CDR3 length is 12 residues. From germline, CDR1 is LNHDA and CDR2 SQIVND (reference sequence).

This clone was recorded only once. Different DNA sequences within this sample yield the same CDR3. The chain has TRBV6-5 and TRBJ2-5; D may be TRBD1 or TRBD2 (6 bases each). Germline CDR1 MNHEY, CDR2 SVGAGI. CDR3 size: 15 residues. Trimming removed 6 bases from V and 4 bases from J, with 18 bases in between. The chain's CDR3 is CASRGGGAEGETQYF. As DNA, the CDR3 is TGTGCCAGCAGGGGGGGCGGGGCTGAGGGAGAGACCCAGTACTTC.